These T cell receptor beta chains were read from a single sample in a study of shared clonotypes between healthy human individuals. TCRdb's copy holds only in-frame clones and misses some; the assay was immunoSEQ multiplex PCR. The sample records 2 million to 2.5 million clones, approximately 94% being singletons. The sample consisted of naive CD4+ T cells sorted from blood. Receptors were obtained from a man aged 18 to 35 in good health. CDR3s leave out the opening cysteine and the closing phenylalanine or tryptophan. The D gene is left open where the match is weak.

J,D,V,CDR3
TRBJ1-1,NA,TRBV5-1,ASSLVGGVNTEAF
TRBJ2-3,NA,TRBV9,ASSVAGITDTQY
TRBJ1-2,NA,TRBV5-1,ASSVGAPGMGGYT
TRBJ2-2,NA,TRBV18,ASSPIPTGELF
TRBJ2-5,NA,TRBV19,ASSIRGETQY
TRBJ1-3,NA,TRBV19,ASSPIWGEWTEWDTIY
TRBJ1-2,NA,TRBV25-1,ASSESVPALGHGYT
TRBJ2-6,TRBD1,TRBV7-8,ASSLASGTGQGGANVLT
TRBJ2-5,NA,TRBV6-5,AIGRSETQY
TRBJ2-3,NA,TRBV11-3,ASSLIQQGETDTQY
TRBJ2-5,TRBD1,TRBV19,ASTPGQGFVETQY
TRBJ1-4,NA,TRBV6-5,ASSYEGRANEKLF
TRBJ1-5,NA,TRBV19,ASSTLTEGNQPQH
TRBJ1-2,NA,TRBV5-1,ASSLEPRRGGYT
TRBJ2-3,NA,TRBV30,AWSSSGFSTDTQY
TRBJ2-7,NA,TRBV2,ASRQQQGPLYEQY